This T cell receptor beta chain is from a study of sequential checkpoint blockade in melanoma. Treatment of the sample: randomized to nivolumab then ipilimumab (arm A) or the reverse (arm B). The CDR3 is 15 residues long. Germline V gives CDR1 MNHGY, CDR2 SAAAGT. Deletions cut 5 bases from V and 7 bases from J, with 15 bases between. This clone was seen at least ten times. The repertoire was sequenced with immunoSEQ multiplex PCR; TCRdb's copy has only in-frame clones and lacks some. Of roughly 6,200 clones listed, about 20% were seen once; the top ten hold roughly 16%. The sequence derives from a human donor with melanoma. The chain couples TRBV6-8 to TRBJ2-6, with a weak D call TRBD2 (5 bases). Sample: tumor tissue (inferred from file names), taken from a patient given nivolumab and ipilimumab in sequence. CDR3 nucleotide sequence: TGTGCCAGCAGTCCTTTGGAGGCAGGAGCCAACGTCCTGACTTTC. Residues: CASSPLEAGANVLTF.